This is a list of T cell receptor beta chains from one sample in a study of CD8+ T cells in alopecia areata. Generated by immunoSEQ multiplex PCR, the TCRdb table keeps only in-frame clones and is missing some. The sample has roughly 180,000 clones, around half seen once. This specimen was CD8+ T cells sorted from blood, taken at week 24, from a patient treated with tofacitinib. These receptors all stem from a human donor with alopecia areata. The CDR3 runs from the conserved cysteine through the conserved F or W. The order of the fields is J gene, D gene, V gene, clone size, CDR3 protein, CDR3 DNA. A D gene is named only where the DNA matches it firmly. Not every row has a clone size; where given, it reads once, few, many or a size class.

>TRBJ1-2|.|TRBV12-5|.
CASGLVTGGYTF
TGTGCTAGTGGTTTGGTAACGGGGGGCTACACCTTC
>TRBJ2-7|.|TRBV2|.
CASSGRYEQYF
TGTGCCAGCAGTGGCCGATACGAGCAGTACTTC
>TRBJ2-1|.|TRBV7-7|few
CASSPGTPSSYNEQFF
TGTGCCAGCAGCCCGGGGACCCCGAGCTCCTACAATGAGCAGTTCTTC
>TRBJ2-7|TRBD1|TRBV7-2|.
CASSWGASRGFEQYF
TGTGCCAGCAGCTGGGGAGCCAGCAGGGGGTTCGAGCAGTACTTC
>TRBJ2-1|TRBD2|TRBV6-4|few
CASSRGTSGTNNEQFF
TGTGCCAGCAGTCGAGGGACTAGCGGGACCAACAATGAGCAGTTCTTC
>TRBJ2-7|.|TRBV7-6|.
CASSLTGTYEQYF
TGTGCCAGCAGCTTAACGGGGACCTACGAGCAGTACTTC
>TRBJ1-6|.|TRBV7-9|few
CASRQSGSPLHF
TGTGCCAGCAGACAATCAGGGTCACCCCTCCACTTT
>TRBJ1-1|.|TRBV5-6|.
CASSLEGVNTEAFF
TGTGCCAGCAGCTTGGAGGGGGTTAACACTGAAGCTTTCTTT
>TRBJ1-6|.|TRBV6-5|few
CASSPQRAHSPLHF
TGTGCCAGCAGTCCCCAGCGGGCGCATTCACCCCTCCACTTT
>TRBJ1-2|.|TRBV4-3|.
CASSQEPDPNYGYTF
TGCGCCAGCAGCCAAGAGCCAGACCCTAACTATGGCTACACCTTC
>TRBJ2-5|.|TRBV4-3|.
CASSQDNREETQYF
TGCGCCAGCAGCCAAGATAACAGGGAAGAGACCCAGTACTTC
>TRBJ1-5|TRBD1|TRBV6-5|.
CASSQGAGQPQHF
TGTGCCAGCAGCCAGGGGGCAGGGCAGCCCCAGCATTTT
>TRBJ2-7|.|TRBV11-2|.
CASRAGHTYEQYF
TGTGCCAGCAGAGCGGGACACACCTACGAGCAGTACTTC
>TRBJ1-6|.|TRBV6-5|few
CASSSSRWGNSPLHF
TGTGCCAGCAGTTCCTCTAGGTGGGGGAATTCACCCCTCCACTTT
>TRBJ1-6|.|TRBV5-5|.
CASSLDRESSYNSPLHF
TGTGCCAGCAGCTTGGATAGGGAAAGCTCCTATAATTCACCCCTCCACTTT
>TRBJ1-2|.|TRBV19|.
CASREGRGFYGYTF
TGTGCCAGCAGGGAAGGGCGGGGATTCTACGGCTACACCTTC
>TRBJ2-1|TRBD2|TRBV5-1|.
CASSATSGGYYNEQFF
TGCGCCAGCAGCGCGACTAGCGGGGGGTATTACAATGAGCAGTTCTTC
>TRBJ1-1|TRBD1|TRBV6-1|.
CASSVTGGEGLDTEAFF
TGTGCCAGCAGTGTTACAGGGGGCGAGGGTCTGGACACTGAAGCTTTCTTT
>TRBJ2-7|TRBD1|TRBV7-9|.
CASSLGTGYEQYF
TGTGCCAGCAGCTTAGGGACAGGCTACGAGCAGTACTTC
>TRBJ2-3|.|TRBV7-2|few
CASSLDSGTDTQYF
TGTGCCAGCAGCTTAGATTCGGGCACAGATACGCAGTATTTT
>TRBJ2-3|.|TRBV6-1|.
CASSQETPRDTQYF
TGTGCCAGCAGTCAAGAGACTCCCCGGGATACGCAGTATTTT
>TRBJ1-1|.|TRBV4-3|.
CASSQDRGGSAEAFF
TGCGCCAGCAGCCAAGACAGGGGTGGGAGCGCTGAAGCTTTCTTT
>TRBJ2-5|.|TRBV11-2|.
CASSASASLLETQYF
TGTGCCAGCTCAGCGAGCGCTAGTTTGTTAGAGACCCAGTACTTC
>TRBJ2-7|.|TRBV29-1|few
CSVEHIQGQVYEQYF
TGCAGCGTTGAGCACATACAGGGCCAGGTCTACGAGCAGTACTTC
>TRBJ1-1|.|TRBV15|.
CATSKRGNTEAFF
TGTGCCACCAGCAAAAGGGGGAACACTGAAGCTTTCTTT
>TRBJ2-1|TRBD2|TRBV29-1|.
CSVARLPGWEGSAEYNEQFF
TGCAGCGTTGCTAGATTGCCCGGTTGGGAGGGATCAGCGGAGTACAATGAGCAGTTCTTC
>TRBJ2-7|TRBD1|TRBV19|.
CASRGTGDYEQYF
TGTGCCAGTAGAGGGACAGGAGACTACGAGCAGTACTTC
>TRBJ2-7|TRBD1|TRBV4-1|.
CASSLGQGAGYEQYF
TGCGCCAGCAGCCTGGGACAGGGGGCAGGCTACGAGCAGTACTTC
>TRBJ1-6|.|TRBV27|few
CASSAYEELGSPLHF
TGTGCCAGCAGTGCCTATGAGGAGTTGGGTTCACCCCTCCACTTT
>TRBJ2-7|.|TRBV11-2|few
CASSVSGEQYF
TGTGCCAGCAGCGTCTCGGGGGAGCAGTACTTC
>TRBJ2-1|.|TRBV30|.
CAWSVGRGGEQFF
TGTGCCTGGAGTGTAGGCAGGGGAGGCGAGCAGTTCTTC
>TRBJ2-1|TRBD2|TRBV29-1|.
CSVEDWTSGLGNEQFF
TGCAGCGTTGAAGACTGGACTAGCGGTCTGGGAAATGAGCAGTTCTTC
>TRBJ2-5|.|TRBV29-1|.
CSVWFREETQYF
TGCAGCGTGTGGTTCAGGGAAGAGACCCAGTACTTC
>TRBJ1-2|.|TRBV30|.
CACFPGDNYGYTF
TGTGCCTGTTTTCCAGGGGATAACTATGGCTACACCTTC
>TRBJ2-7|TRBD2|TRBV29-1|.
CSVDGLTGGSYEQYF
TGCAGCGTTGATGGCCTCACGGGAGGCTCCTACGAGCAGTACTTC
>TRBJ1-2|.|TRBV29-1|few
CSVERYGYTF
TGCAGCGTTGAACGGTATGGCTACACCTTC
>TRBJ2-2|.|TRBV7-2|.
CASSLAVGELFF
TGTGCCAGCAGCTTGGCCGTCGGGGAGCTGTTTTTT
>TRBJ1-1|TRBD1|TRBV30|.
CAWSERTGHTEAFF
TGTGCCTGGAGTGAACGGACAGGTCACACTGAAGCTTTCTTT
>TRBJ2-1|.|TRBV15|.
CATSPAGTATYNEQFF
TGTGCCACCAGCCCCGCGGGGACAGCTACCTACAATGAGCAGTTCTTC
>TRBJ2-1|.|TRBV5-5|many
CASSSDVDYEQFF
TGTGCCAGCAGCTCGGACGTAGACTATGAGCAGTTCTTC
>TRBJ2-1|.|TRBV11-2|.
CASSLSAGYNEQFF
TGTGCCAGCAGCTTATCGGCGGGGTACAATGAGCAGTTCTTC
>TRBJ2-7|.|TRBV9|few
CASSVGGSGASYEQYF
TGTGCCAGCAGCGTAGGCGGCTCCGGTGCCTCCTACGAGCAGTACTTC
>TRBJ1-1|.|TRBV30|.
CAWKRQINTEAFF
TGTGCCTGGAAGCGGCAGATAAACACTGAAGCTTTCTTT
>TRBJ2-7|.|TRBV5-6|.
CASSTGRYEQYF
TGTGCCAGCAGTACGGGACGGTACGAGCAGTACTTC
>TRBJ2-1|.|TRBV30|few
CAWSVLGAEQFF
TGTGCCTGGAGTGTACTAGGGGCTGAGCAGTTCTTC
>TRBJ2-7|TRBD1|TRBV6-5|once
CASSPRDSSYEQYF
TGTGCCAGCAGTCCCCGGGACAGCTCCTACGAGCAGTACTTC
>TRBJ2-3|.|TRBV14|.
CASSQGGDTQYF
TGTGCCAGCAGCCAAGGTGGAGATACGCAGTATTTT
>TRBJ2-2|TRBD1|TRBV5-1|many
CASSRDSRNTGELFF
TGCGCCAGCAGCCGGGACAGTAGGAACACCGGGGAGCTGTTTTTT
>TRBJ2-1|.|TRBV27|.
CASSLAGDNEQFF
TGTGCCAGCAGTTTAGCAGGAGACAATGAGCAGTTCTTC
>TRBJ1-1|.|TRBV5-6|.
CASSAMNTEAFF
TGTGCCAGCAGTGCCATGAACACTGAAGCTTTCTTT
>TRBJ2-7|TRBD1|TRBV5-1|.
CASRPTGSGEQYF
TGCGCCAGCAGACCGACAGGGTCAGGGGAGCAGTACTTC
>TRBJ2-7|.|TRBV7-2|.
CASSLAGIHGTPEQYF
TGTGCCAGCAGCTTAGCGGGGATACACGGGACGCCTGAGCAGTACTTC
>TRBJ2-3|TRBD1|TRBV5-1|.
CASSLEQGAGDTQYF
TGCGCCAGCAGCTTGGAACAGGGGGCGGGAGATACGCAGTATTTT
>TRBJ2-7|.|TRBV5-1|.
CASSSLPGSYEQYF
TGCGCCAGCAGCTCGTTACCAGGCTCCTACGAGCAGTACTTC
>TRBJ2-6|TRBD1|TRBV7-9|.
CASSWDSESLLANVLTF
TGTGCCAGCAGCTGGGACAGTGAGTCACTGTTGGCCAACGTCCTGACTTTC